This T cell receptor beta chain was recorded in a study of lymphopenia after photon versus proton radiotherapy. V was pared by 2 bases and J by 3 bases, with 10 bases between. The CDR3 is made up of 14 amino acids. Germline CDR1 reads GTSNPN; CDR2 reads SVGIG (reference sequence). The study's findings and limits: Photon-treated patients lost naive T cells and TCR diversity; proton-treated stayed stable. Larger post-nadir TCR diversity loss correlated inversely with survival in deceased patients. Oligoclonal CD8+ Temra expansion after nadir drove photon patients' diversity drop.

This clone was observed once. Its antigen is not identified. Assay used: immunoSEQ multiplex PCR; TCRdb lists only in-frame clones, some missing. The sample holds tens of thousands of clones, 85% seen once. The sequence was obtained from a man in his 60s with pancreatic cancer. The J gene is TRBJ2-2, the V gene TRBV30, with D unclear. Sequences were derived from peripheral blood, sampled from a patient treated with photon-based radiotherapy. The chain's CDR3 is CAWSWHRDTGELFF. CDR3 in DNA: TGTGCCTGGAGTTGGCACCGAGACACCGGGGAGCTGTTTTTT.